This TCR beta chain comes out of a study of siplizumab effects on memory and regulatory T cells. This CDR3 has 14 amino acids. The germline CDR1 and CDR2 sequences are KGHSH and LQKENI. The trim removed 5 bases at V and 2 bases at J, leaving 2 bases unmatched. Around 9.6 x 10^4 TCR templates per sample were sequenced. Profiled with immunoSEQ multiplex PCR; TCRdb holds only in-frame clones, not every one. In the table there are around 110,000 clones, around 94% of which are singletons. The V call is TRBV18, the J call TRBJ1-1; 10 nucleotides align to TRBD1. The sequence came from a human donor in good health. The sequenced sample was non-Treg CD4+ T cells sorted from blood. CDR3 amino acids: CASSGDRGNTEAFF. The DNA of the CDR3 is TGTGCCAGCTCAGGGGACAGGGGTAACACTGAAGCTTTCTTT. The variable domain in full, completed from reference TRBV18 and TRBJ1-1, reads NAGVMQNPRHLVRRRGQEARLRCSPMKGHSHVYWYRQLPEEGLKFMVYLQKENIIDESGMPKERFSAEFPKEGPSILRIQQVVRGDSAAYFCASSGDRGNTEAFFGQGTRLTVV.